This TCR beta chain was sequenced for a study of blood T cell repertoires in COVID-19. Participants were aged about 18 to 90 years from approximately 24 US areas. Participant-given clinical history determined each cohort assignment. Germline V gene lookup returns CDR1 SGHNT and CDR2 YYREEE (reference sequence). The CDR3 consists of 16 residues. The V end lost 0 bases, the J end lost 7 bases, and 16 bases lay between the germline ends. How the authors handled the data: Reference gene primers were amplified, and this amplification served to estimate nucleated cell counts. Data came from immunoSEQ multiplex PCR; TCRdb stores just in-frame clones and leaves some out. V, J and clone size are taken as reported in that table, and D and trimming were inferred from the DNA itself. The sample shows 150,000 to 200,000 clones, less than 85% of them seen only once.

The sample was PBMCs or T cells enriched from blood (not recorded which). The source of this sequence is an older woman with acute COVID-19. The J gene is TRBJ2-2, the V gene TRBV5-4; D may be TRBD1 (6 bases). This CDR3 is CASSLGTGTQYGELFF. CDR3 DNA: TGTGCCAGCAGCTTGGGCACAGGGACCCAGTACGGGGAGCTGTTTTTT.